This TCR beta chain comes out of a study of T-cell reconstitution after alpha-beta-depleted transplantation in children listed by TCRdb under 2016. About the investigation overall: T-cell immune reconstitution after TCRalphabeta/CD19-depleted allogeneic hematopoietic cell transplantation in children was quantitatively tracked in the study by means of TCR repertoire profiling. The investigation overall reported the following: Over subsequent months, a decline in hyperexpanded clone frequencies was noted, and after one year, T-cell counts and TCRbeta diversity were mostly ascribed to newly produced T cells. In some patients, high TCRbeta diversity at day 60 was attributed to recipient T cells and intrathymic progenitors that had survived conditioning. About two months after transplant, the apparently early recovery of alphabetaT-cell counts reportedly depended on just several hundred clones that had expanded rapidly and came from non-depleted graft cells.

Library generation was performed with PCR. The reads were generated on an Illumina HiSeq 2500. To normalize quantification of the TCRbeta repertoire, the TCR libraries were built with molecular barcoding that relied on unique molecular identifiers. TCRdb reprocessing: public reads trimmed at Q25 with fastp, clones called with MiXCR, in-frame beta chains kept. All rows with the same CDR3 protein become a single entry with the most common DNA and genes. The sample data list more than 75,000 distinct CDR3 sequences, and about a quarter of these were observed just once. The ten largest make up 20% to 25% of the sample. The V end gives up 9 bases and the J end 6 bases, leaving 2 bases in the junction not matched to a gene. The CDR3 holds 12 amino acids from the cysteine to the phenylalanine. The sequence is cut down to CDR3 DNA, 36 bases in frame from base 1. Reading the germline V gene (reference sequence) gives CDR1 LNHNV and CDR2 YYDKDF.

The treatment or condition label for this specimen denotes: allogeneic hematopoietic cell transplantation with graft depleted of TCRalphabeta T cells and CD19 B cells. TCRalphabeta/CD19-depleted allogeneic hematopoietic cell grafts were given to the transplant recipients, all of whom were children. This clonotype has just a few counts. Its specific antigen is unknown. Base qualities are not provided; no much larger clone lies one nucleotide away. Sequencing used PBMCs, obtained before TCRalphabeta/CD19-depleted stem cell transplant. The chain uses TRBV15 and TRBJ2-1; 10 bases in the middle match TRBD1. The clonotype originates from a boy between 2 and 10 years old with acute lymphoblastic leukemia, due to receive a stem cell transplant. The CDR3 protein is CATGQGINEQFF. The nucleotides read TGTGCCACGGGACAGGGGATCAATGAGCAGTTCTTC. With the portions outside the CDR3 filled from the reference TRBV15 and TRBJ2-1 genes, the complete variable region becomes DAMVIQNPRYQVTQFGKPVTLSCSQTLNHNVMYWYQQKSSQAPKLLFHYYDKDFNNEADTPDNFQSRRPNTSFCFLDIRSPGLGDTAMYLCATGQGINEQFFGPGTRLTVL.